This T cell receptor beta chain was captured in a study of molecular identifiers for immune sequencing clone quantification. This CDR3 region has 13 residues. After removal of 9 bases from V and 6 bases from J, the junction contained 7 bases not matched to a gene. Germline V CDR1 and CDR2: LNHDA, SQIVND (reference sequence). This clonotype was counted ten times or more. TCRdb ran MiXCR on the PCR reads and lists one entry per CDR3 protein. The data hold more than 35,000 distinct CDR3 sequences, with approximately 19% observed a single time. Source material: naive CD8+ T cells from blood, with Jurkat cell RNA spiked in. The subset here: FACS-sorted CD8+CD4-CCR7+CD45RA+ naive T cells. The genes are TRBV19 and TRBJ2-1; 8 bases fit TRBD2. This clonotype originated in a human donor in good health. Some libraries in this study had Jurkat cell RNA spiked in. CDR3 bases: TGTGCCAGCGGCGGGGGGATAATCAATGAGCAGTTCTTC. Its protein product is CASGGGIINEQFF. Drawing the rest from reference TRBV19 and TRBJ2-1, the complete variable domain is DGGITQSPKYLFRKEGQNVTLSCEQNLNHDAMYWYRQDPGQGLRLIYYSQIVNDFQKGDIAEGYSVSREKKESFPLTVTSAQKNPTAFYLCASGGGIINEQFFGPGTRLTVL.